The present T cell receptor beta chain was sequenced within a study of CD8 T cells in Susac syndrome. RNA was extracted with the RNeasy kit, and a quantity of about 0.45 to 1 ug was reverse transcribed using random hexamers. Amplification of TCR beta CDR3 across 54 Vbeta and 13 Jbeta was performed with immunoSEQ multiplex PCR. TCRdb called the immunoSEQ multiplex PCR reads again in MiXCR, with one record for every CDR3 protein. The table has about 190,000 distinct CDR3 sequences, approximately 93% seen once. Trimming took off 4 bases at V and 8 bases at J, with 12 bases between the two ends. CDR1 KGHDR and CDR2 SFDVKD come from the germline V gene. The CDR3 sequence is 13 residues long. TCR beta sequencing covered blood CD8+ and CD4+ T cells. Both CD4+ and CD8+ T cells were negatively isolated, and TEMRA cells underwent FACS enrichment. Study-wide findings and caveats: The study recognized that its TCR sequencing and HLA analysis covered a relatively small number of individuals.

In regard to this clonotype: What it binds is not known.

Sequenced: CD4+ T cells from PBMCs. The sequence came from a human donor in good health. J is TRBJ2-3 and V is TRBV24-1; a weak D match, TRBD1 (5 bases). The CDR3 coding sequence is TGTGCCACCAGTGACCCCGGACATCCTACGCAGTATTTT. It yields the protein CATSDPGHPTQYF.